This T cell receptor beta chain was identified during a study of cytomegalovirus exposure and HLA in healthy donors. Findings and limits, study-wide: After further analysis at a later stage, 16,951 TCR beta sequences were associated with HLA alleles at 0.05 false discovery rate. Segments of the TCR beta V type were, in most cases, productive about 87% or about 30% of the time in an earlier analysis. Upon later analysis, TCR association rates were observed to vary by HLA locus, being highest for DRB1 and lowest for HLA-C. A classifier reportedly called cytomegalovirus status with high sensitivity and specificity.

The study ran its PCR with 60 Vbeta and 13 Jbeta primers. Profiled with immunoSEQ multiplex PCR; TCRdb holds only in-frame clones, not every one. The table includes 150,000 to 200,000 clones, roughly 80% detected once. The germline gives CDR1 LNHDA, CDR2 SQIVND (reference sequence). V was pared by 10 bases and J by 5 bases, with 17 bases between. The CDR3 is 14 amino acids. Notes on this clone: Its target is not known.

The chain employs TRBV19 and TRBJ2-2; perhaps TRBD1 as D (7 bases). The source is a woman aged 25 to 39 in good health and CMV-seronegative. The sequencing input was PBMCs. CDR3 coding DNA: TGTGCCACGACAGGGTCGGGGAGGACCGGGGAGCTGTTTTTT. It encodes CATTGSGRTGELFF.